This T cell receptor beta chain was captured in a study of Ad26.COV2.S vaccination and SARS-CoV-2 variants. At the level of the study: Once, or twice with 56 days between doses, Ad26.COV2.S was given intramuscularly. Regarding the study as a whole: Comparability of non-spike TCR breadth was observed across vaccine and placebo recipients.

Regarding treatment: 15 to 20 received Ad26.COV2.S at low or high dose, single or two shots; 5 received placebo; per-sample allocation not given. The samples were gathered on day 63 after the first injection of vaccine or placebo. CDR1 and CDR2 (germline): SGDLS, YYNGEE. The CDR3 runs 16 residues. V was cut by 4 bases and J by 0 bases, with 11 bases left in between. As for this clone: Its target is unknown.

This table comes from immunoSEQ multiplex PCR, and its TCRdb copy is limited to in-frame clones, with some not included. The sample carries about 350,000 clones, roughly 89% recorded once. The starting material was peripheral blood, obtained in a trial of Ad26.COV2.S vaccine versus placebo. The sequence came from a person between 18 and 59 years old who received the Ad26.COV2.S COVID-19 vaccine or a placebo. The genes are TRBV9 and TRBJ1-6, with D possibly TRBD1 on 5 matching bases. Here the CDR3 DNA reads TGTGCCAGCAGCCCGCGGGGGGACTCCTATAATTCACCCCTCCACTTT. This encodes CASSPRGDSYNSPLHF.